This TCR beta chain is drawn from a study of T cell responses to AZD1222 COVID-19 vaccine. Study-wide findings and caveats: Spike-specific TCR repertoires showed rising breadth and depth after two AZD1222 doses. The donor cohort was predominantly white British with a female majority, and clonal diversity may have been underestimated.

TCRdb's copy holds only in-frame clones and misses some; the assay was immunoSEQ multiplex PCR. The table records 45,000 to 55,000 clones, roughly four fifths of them present only once. As to this clone: The antigen is unknown.

CDR3 length equals 14 residues. The ends were cut back, 2 bases at V and 7 bases at J, with 18 bases in the middle. Germline-derived CDR1 and CDR2 are GTSNPN and SVGIG (reference sequence). The specimen comprised peripheral blood, sampled on day 0 of AZD1222 vaccination. The V call is TRBV30, the J call TRBJ2-7, with D possibly TRBD1 on 5 matching bases. The sequence derives from an adult in good health. CDR3 protein: CAWSNTGRNWEQYF. The CDR3 DNA sequence: TGTGCCTGGAGTAATACAGGCAGGAACTGGGAGCAGTACTTC. The full variable domain, in which reference TRBV30 and TRBJ2-7 provide the parts outside the CDR3, is SQTIHQWPATLVQPVGSPLSLECTVEGTSNPNLYWYRQAAGRGLQLLFYSVGIGQISSEVPQNLSASRPQDRQFILSSKKLLLSDSGFYLCAWSNTGRNWEQYFGPGTRLTVT.